Each of the 14 T cell receptor beta chains below was sequenced from the same sample in a study of neurological immune-mediated disorders. TCRdb fed the 5' RACE reads into MiXCR, producing one record per CDR3 protein. The sample holds approximately 47,000 distinct CDR3 sequences, about 13% seen once. The time point: longitudinal time-point 3. The material sequenced was PBMCs. The origin of the receptors is a man younger than 45 in good health.

This chain connects TRBV9 to TRBJ2-1, with unresolved D. Germline V CDR1 and CDR2: SGDLS, YYNGEE. The CDR3 contains 17 residues. The V end lost 3 bases, the J end lost 4 bases, and 20 bases lay between the germline ends. The CDR3 is CASSAPGSLEEYNEQFF. In nucleotides, the CDR3 is TGTGCCAGCAGCGCCCCGGGTTCTTTGGAAGAATACAATGAGCAGTTCTTC.

In its sample, this clonotype was seen many times. The rearrangement links TRBV7-9 to TRBJ2-1; D might be TRBD2 (5 bases). This CDR3 contains 13 residues. From germline, CDR1 is SEHNR and CDR2 FQNEAQ (reference sequence). The V gene lost 7 bases and the J gene lost 7 bases, with 14 bases spanning the gap. CDR3 loop: CASNETPGNEQFF. In DNA, the CDR3 is TGTGCCAGCAACGAGACCCCGGGGAATGAGCAGTTCTTC.

This clonotype was counted at least ten times. The rearrangement links TRBV7-2 to TRBJ2-2; 7 bases agree with TRBD1. The CDR3 sequence is 13 residues long. After removal of 5 bases from V and 6 bases from J, the junction contained 3 bases not matched to a gene. Per germline, CDR1 SGHTA and CDR2 FQGNSA. The CDR3 reads CASSIDRAGELFF. The CDR3 coding sequence is TGTGCCAGCAGCATTGACAGGGCCGGGGAGCTGTTTTTT.

This clonotype came up many times. The V and J genes are TRBV6-5 and TRBJ2-5, with TRBD2 as a possible D gene (6 bases). The germline gives CDR1 MNHEY, CDR2 SVGAGI. Trimming pared 5 bases from V and 3 bases from J, leaving 10 bases between. The CDR3 runs 13 residues. The CDR3 loop reads CASSTPGEETQYF. The CDR3 coding sequence is TGTGCCAGCAGTACCCCGGGGGAAGAGACCCAGTACTTC.

This chain links TRBV10-1 with TRBJ2-5; D is uncertain. Germline assignment: CDR1 WNHNN and CDR2 SYGVQD (reference sequence). Trimming took off 5 bases at V and 1 base at J, with 14 bases between the two ends. The CDR3 length is 15 residues. The CDR3 sequence: CASSPAVTPQETQYF. CDR3 sequence (DNA): TGCGCCAGCAGTCCTGCCGTGACACCCCAAGAGACCCAGTACTTC.

This clonotype has ten or more counts. The J gene is TRBJ2-7, the V gene TRBV21-1; the DNA was not used to check the table's D call, TRBD2. TRBV21-1 is labeled a pseudogene. The length of the CDR3 is 15 residues. The CDR3 reads CASSKAHLAGYEQYF. CDR3 nucleotide sequence: TGTGCCAGCAGCAAAGCGCACCTAGCCGGATACGAGCAGTACTTC.

This clonotype was observed a single time. Lacking the conserved final phenylalanine or tryptophan, this CDR3 likely reflects a read error. The V gene is TRBV5-1, the J gene TRBJ2-7; unclear D gene. The germline gives CDR1 SGHRS, CDR2 YFSETQ. This CDR3 contains 14 residues. Trimming left V 0 bases short and J 3 bases short, with 10 bases between. In nucleotides, the CDR3 is TGCGCCAGCAGCTTGGGATATTCTAGCTACGAGCAGTACTCC. As protein: CASSLGYSSYEQYS.

The chain carries TRBV10-3 and TRBJ2-7; no clear D. The germline V gene has CDR1 ENHRY and CDR2 SYGVKD. The CDR3 loop spans 13 amino acids. Between the trimmed V and J ends, which lost 0 bases and 2 bases, there was a span of 5 bases. In nucleotides, the CDR3 is TGTGCCATCAGTGAGTCGGGCGCCTACGAGCAGTACTTC. It codes for CAISESGAYEQYF.

The sample holds many counts of this clonotype. This rearrangement joins TRBV5-1 to TRBJ2-5; 10 bases align to TRBD1. The CDR3 loop spans 16 amino acids. V lost 1 base to trimming and J lost 5 bases; unmatched junction nucleotides: 8. CDR1 and CDR2 (germline): SGHRS, YFSETQ. The CDR3 coding sequence is TGCGCCAGCAGCTTGCAATCCGGGACAGGGGCGGAGACCCAGTACTTC. Amino acid sequence: CASSLQSGTGAETQYF.

Many counts were recorded for this clonotype. The chain carries TRBV7-2 and TRBJ2-1; 7 nucleotides line up with TRBD2. This CDR3 is built from 15 residues. V gave up 5 bases and J gave up 2 bases; unmatched junction bases: 6. Germline CDR1 reads SGHTA; CDR2 reads FQGNSA. CDR3 residues: CASSGGSFAYNEQFF. The CDR3 bases are TGTGCCAGCAGCGGCGGGAGTTTTGCCTACAATGAGCAGTTCTTC. Based on the CDR3 plus reference TRBV7-2 and TRBJ2-1, the full variable domain is GAGVSQSPSNKVTEKGKDVELRCDPISGHTALYWYRQSLGQGLEFLIYFQGNSAPDKSGLPSDRFSAERTGGSVSTLTIQRTQQEDSAVYLCASSGGSFAYNEQFFGPGTRLTVL.

A remark on this clonotype: It may be a read error: a sequence one base away is much more abundant. V is TRBV20-1 and J is TRBJ2-5; 8 positions match TRBD2. With V trimmed by 3 bases and J by 4 bases, 13 bases remained unmatched. There are 16 residues in the CDR3. The germline V gene encodes CDR1 DFQATT and CDR2 SNEGSKA (reference sequence). The CDR3 nucleotides read TGCAGTGCTAGTAAGGTCAGCGGGAGCGTCCTAGAGACCCAGTACTTC. This codes for CSASKVSGSVLETQYF.

There are many counts of this clonotype. The chain couples TRBV20-1 to TRBJ1-5, with D perhaps matching TRBD1 (6 bases). V shed 6 bases and J shed 0 bases, with 15 bases lying between them. This CDR3 has 15 residues. The V gene's germline CDR1 is DFQATT and CDR2 SNEGSKA (reference sequence). CDR3 protein: CSAPDSEYSNQPQHF. The CDR3, as DNA: TGCAGTGCCCCGGACAGTGAATATAGCAATCAGCCCCAGCATTTT.

This clonotype occurred many times. The CDR3 loop is CASSPRHNYEQYF. The CDR3 region has the DNA TGCGCCAGCAGCCCGAGACACAATTACGAGCAGTACTTC. The rearrangement uses TRBV5-1 and TRBJ2-7, with D uncertain. The CDR3 length is 13 residues. Germline values: CDR1 SGHRS, CDR2 YFSETQ. V lost 4 bases and J 4 bases, leaving 12 bases between the germline ends.

This clonotype has at least ten counts. This chain joins TRBV11-2 and TRBJ2-2; no firm D call. CDR1 and CDR2 from the germline V gene are SGHAT and FQNNGV. Trimming took off 1 base at V and 6 bases at J, with 6 bases between the two ends. This CDR3 spans 13 amino acids. The CDR3 reads CASSLAGSGELFF. CDR3 coding DNA: TGTGCCAGCAGCTTAGCTGGGTCCGGGGAGCTGTTTTTT.